Listed below are T cell receptor beta chains from one sample, sequenced in a study of prognosis after radiotherapy for stage I lung cancer. Via MiXCR, TCRdb re-called the multiplex PCR reads, giving one row per CDR3 protein. Counted here are tens of thousands of distinct CDR3 sequences, around 30% occurring once; the ten biggest clones make up 12%. Source: PBMCs, taken before or after stereotactic body radiation therapy (not recorded which). The source of these receptors is a donor over 45 with non-small cell lung cancer. Each CDR3 is given with its conserved first and last residue. The D gene is left open where the match is weak. A row's size may be missing; if present it is once, few, many or a size class.

clone_size | j_call | v_call | d_call | cdr3_nt | cdr3_aa
many | TRBJ2-7 | TRBV5-1 | . | TGCGCCAGCAGCCTCGCAGAAACCTACGAGCAGTACTTC | CASSLAETYEQYF
. | TRBJ1-2 | TRBV7-9 | . | TGTGCCAGCTGCTTAAACACCCAGGGCGCAGGTCACTATGGCTACACCTTC | CASCLNTQGAGHYGYTF
. | TRBJ2-7 | TRBV6-2/TRBV6-3 | TRBD1 | TGTGCCAGCAGGGGGGGACAGGTGTTTTACGAGCAGTACTTC | CASRGGQVFYEQYF
. | TRBJ2-7 | TRBV20-1 | TRBD2 | TGCGGTGCTAGCCCTGGACTAGCGAACATCGAGCAGTACTTC | CGASPGLANIEQYF
. | TRBJ1-5 | TRBV2 | . | TGTGCCAGCAGCCAGGGTGGTAGTCAGCCCCAGCATTTT | CASSQGGSQPQHF
few | TRBJ2-7 | TRBV19 | TRBD1 | TGTGCCAGTAGTACAGCGGACAGGGGGCACAACGAGCAGTACTTC | CASSTADRGHNEQYF
. | TRBJ2-5 | TRBV5-6 | TRBD2 | TGTGCCAGCAGCACCCTTGGACTAGCGGGACGGGAGACCCAGTACTTC | CASSTLGLAGRETQYF
. | TRBJ2-7 | TRBV5-4 | . | TGTGCCAGCAGCTTGGGTCTGACCCACGAGCAGTACTTC | CASSLGLTHEQYF
many | TRBJ1-1 | TRBV27 | TRBD1 | TGTGCCAGCAGGCGTGAGAGACAGGGAGTAACTGAAGCTTTCTTT | CASRRERQGVTEAFF
many | TRBJ2-1 | TRBV5-6 | . | TGTGCCAGCAGCTTGGTCTCGGGGCACAATGAGCAGTTCTTC | CASSLVSGHNEQFF
many | TRBJ2-1 | TRBV24-1 | . | TGTGCCACCAGTGAGGGGGGTGAGCAGTTCTTC | CATSEGGEQFF
many | TRBJ2-7 | TRBV10-3 | TRBD2 | TGTGCCATCAGTGGACTAGCGGACTTGCAGTACTTC | CAISGLADLQYF
many | TRBJ2-2 | TRBV6-1 | . | TGTGCCAGCAGTGAGGGGGTGTTAGGGTTCGGGGAGCTGTTTTTT | CASSEGVLGFGELFF
many | TRBJ2-6 | TRBV7-8 | . | TGTGCCAGCAGCTTAAGGGTCGGGGGGCGATTCGGGGCCAACGTCCTGACTTTC | CASSLRVGGRFGANVLTF
medium-sized | TRBJ2-1 | TRBV5-1 | . | TGCGCCAGCAGCTTGGGGCCGTCTCAGCAGTTCTTC | CASSLGPSQQFF
many | TRBJ2-1 | TRBV28 | . | TGTGCCAGCAATTTCGACCGGTACAATGAGCAGTTCTTC | CASNFDRYNEQFF
many | TRBJ2-7 | TRBV6-5 | . | TGTGCCAGCAGTTACTCGGTCCGAAGCGAGCAGTACTTC | CASSYSVRSEQYF
. | TRBJ1-2 | TRBV6-1 | TRBD1 | TGTGCCAGCAGATTGGGGACAGCAGCTAACTATGGCTACACCTTC | CASRLGTAANYGYTF
many | TRBJ2-7 | TRBV11-2 | TRBD1 | TGTGCCAGCAGCTCCTTGGACAGGACATACGAGCAGTACTTC | CASSSLDRTYEQYF
many | TRBJ2-2 | TRBV7-9 | TRBD1 | TGTGCCAGCAGCTTTACCCCGGGACAGGGCAACACCGGGGAGCTGTTTTTT | CASSFTPGQGNTGELFF
. | TRBJ2-7 | TRBV12-3/TRBV12-4 | . | TGTGCCAGCAGTCTCCACTACGAGCAGTACTTC | CASSLHYEQYF
many | TRBJ2-5 | TRBV9 | TRBD2 | TGTGCCAGCAGCGTAGCCCTAAGGGAGGAGCTAGCGGGGGACTCAGAGACCCAGTACTTC | CASSVALREELAGDSETQYF
. | TRBJ2-3 | TRBV5-1 | . | TGTGCCAGCAGCTTGTTAAAGAAAACAGATACGCAGTATTTT | CASSLLKKTDTQYF
many | TRBJ1-2 | TRBV28 | . | TGTGCCAGCAGTTTAGAGGCCGGGGGTGTAGGTGGCTACACCTTC | CASSLEAGGVGGYTF
. | TRBJ2-1 | TRBV27 | . | TGTGCCAGCAGTTTGGATATTATTGGGCTCTCTGAGCAGTTCTTC | CASSLDIIGLSEQFF
many | TRBJ1-1 | TRBV6-1 | . | TGTGCCAGCCTTGACAGAATGAACACTGAAGCTTTCTTT | CASLDRMNTEAFF
many | TRBJ2-7 | TRBV3-1 | . | TGTGCCAGCAGCCAATTTCAGGGTCCGTCCTACGAGCAGTACTTC | CASSQFQGPSYEQYF
many | TRBJ1-6 | TRBV3-1 | . | TGTGCCAGCAGCCAAGACTTAGGGCCCCACTCACCCCTCCACTTT | CASSQDLGPHSPLHF
many | TRBJ1-5 | TRBV28 | . | TGTGCCAGCAGTTTGGGGAGGCGACAGCCCCAGCATTTT | CASSLGRRQPQHF
many | TRBJ2-5 | TRBV7-8 | TRBD2 | TGTGCCAGCAGCTTGACTAGCGGGAGTAGAGAGACCCAGTACTTC | CASSLTSGSRETQYF
many | TRBJ1-1 | TRBV6-1 | TRBD1 | TGTGCCAGCAGTAACACAGGGGACACTGAAGCTTTCTTT | CASSNTGDTEAFF
many | TRBJ2-2 | TRBV2 | . | TGTGCCAGCAGTGAAATCGGGAACACCGGGGAGCTGTTTTTT | CASSEIGNTGELFF
many | TRBJ2-6 | TRBV19 | TRBD1 | TGTGCCAGTACGGGACAGTTTTTCTCTGGGGCCAACGTCCTGACTTTC | CASTGQFFSGANVLTF
. | TRBJ2-3 | TRBV19 | . | TGTGCCAGTAGTATTGCGTCTGAAAGCTATAGCACAGATACGCAGTATTTC | CASSIASESYSTDTQYF
medium-sized | TRBJ2-3 | TRBV27 | . | TGTGCCAGCAGTTTATCATACCCAGATACGCAGTATTTT | CASSLSYPDTQYF
medium-sized | TRBJ1-6 | TRBV11-2 | TRBD1 | TGTGCCAGCAGCGCACAGACAGGGGCGGATTCACCCCTCCACTTT | CASSAQTGADSPLHF
. | TRBJ2-7 | TRBV6-1 | . | TGTGCCAGCAGTGTTAAGACAGCCGGCTCCTACGAGCAGTACTTC | CASSVKTAGSYEQYF
many | TRBJ2-3 | TRBV5-1 | . | TGCGCCAGCAGCCCGCAGACTCGGACAGATACGCAGTATTTT | CASSPQTRTDTQYF
many | TRBJ2-7 | TRBV6-1 | . | TGTGCCAGCAAGGAGGTCTCCTACGAGCAGTACTTC | CASKEVSYEQYF
many | TRBJ2-1 | TRBV10-3 | . | TGTGCCATCAGTGAGGTACTAGTATGGTACAATGAGCAGTTCTTC | CAISEVLVWYNEQFF
many | TRBJ1-2 | TRBV5-6 | TRBD1 | TGTGCCAGCAGCGCCGGGACAGCAACCTATGGCTACACCTTC | CASSAGTATYGYTF
many | TRBJ1-5 | TRBV30 | TRBD1 | TGTGCCTGGAGTCGAGGGACAGGTCGGTGGTTACAGCCCCAGCATTTT | CAWSRGTGRWLQPQHF